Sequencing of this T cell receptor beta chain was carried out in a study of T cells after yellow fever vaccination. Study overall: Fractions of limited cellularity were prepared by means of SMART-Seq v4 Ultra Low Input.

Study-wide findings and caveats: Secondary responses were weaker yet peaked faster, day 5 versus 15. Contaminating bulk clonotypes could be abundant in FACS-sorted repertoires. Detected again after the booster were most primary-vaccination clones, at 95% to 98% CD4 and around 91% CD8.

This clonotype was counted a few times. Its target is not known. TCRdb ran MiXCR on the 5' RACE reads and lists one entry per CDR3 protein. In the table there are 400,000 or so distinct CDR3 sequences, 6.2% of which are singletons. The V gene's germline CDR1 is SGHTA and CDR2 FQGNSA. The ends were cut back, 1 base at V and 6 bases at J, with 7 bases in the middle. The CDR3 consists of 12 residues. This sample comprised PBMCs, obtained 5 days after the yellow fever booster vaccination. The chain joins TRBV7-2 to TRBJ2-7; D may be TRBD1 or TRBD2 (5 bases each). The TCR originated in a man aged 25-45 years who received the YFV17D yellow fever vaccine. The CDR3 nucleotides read TGTGCCAGCAGCTTAGTGGGGACCGAGCAGTACTTC. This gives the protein CASSLVGTEQYF.